This is a list of T cell receptor beta chains from one sample in a study of cytomegalovirus exposure and HLA in healthy donors. TCRdb's copy holds only in-frame clones and misses some; the assay was immunoSEQ multiplex PCR. The sample lists about 120,000 clones; about 8.6% were seen once. Source material: PBMCs. These receptors all stem from a woman in her thirties or forties in good health and CMV-seropositive. Both conserved end residues are part of each CDR3. Fields, in order: J gene, V gene, D gene, clone size, CDR3 protein, CDR3 DNA. A D gene is named only where the DNA matches it firmly. The size field is filled for only some rows; it gives once, few, many or a size class.

TRBJ1-2,TRBV27,NA,NA,CASSLLVPSPRYGYTF,TGTGCCAGCAGTTTATTAGTCCCCTCCCCTAGGTATGGCTACACCTTC
TRBJ2-7,TRBV6-5,TRBD1,few,CASSYSGQGGSYEQYF,TGTGCCAGCAGTTACTCGGGACAGGGGGGCTCCTACGAGCAGTACTTC
TRBJ1-5,TRBV6-1,TRBD1,few,CATSPGQRYQPQHF,TGTGCCACCTCCCCGGGACAGAGATATCAGCCCCAGCATTTT
TRBJ2-4,TRBV27,NA,few,CASSLLQRGIQYF,TGTGCCAGCAGTTTACTACAAAGGGGCATTCAGTACTTC
TRBJ2-2,TRBV27,NA,NA,CASSQGQNTGELFF,TGTGCCAGCAGCCAAGGACAGAACACCGGGGAGCTGTTTTTT
TRBJ2-5,TRBV9,NA,few,CASSVAPHLRETQYF,TGTGCCAGCAGCGTAGCCCCTCACCTACGGGAGACCCAGTACTTC
TRBJ1-1,TRBV25-1,NA,few,CASSDPRQEFEVAFF,TGTGCCAGCAGTGACCCAAGACAGGAGTTTGAGGTCGCTTTCTTT
TRBJ2-7,TRBV10-1,NA,few,CASSESTGLGYEQYF,TGCGCCAGCAGTGAGTCGACAGGACTCGGTTACGAGCAGTACTTC
TRBJ1-3,TRBV7-2,NA,few,CASSSESGNTIYF,TGTGCCAGCAGCTCCGAGTCTGGAAACACCATATATTTT
TRBJ2-7,TRBV28,NA,NA,CASSSGSYEQYF,TGTGCCAGCAGTTCAGGGTCCTACGAGCAGTACTTC
TRBJ2-1,TRBV7-6,TRBD2,few,CASSPPGAGGPHEQFF,TGTGCCAGCAGCCCTCCCGGGGCGGGGGGGCCCCATGAGCAGTTCTTC
TRBJ2-2,TRBV5-4,TRBD1,NA,CASSPHRGDRAGELFF,TGTGCCAGCAGCCCCCATCGCGGGGACAGGGCCGGGGAGCTGTTTTTT
TRBJ1-2,TRBV6-5,NA,few,CASSYSQAPYGYTF,TGTGCCAGCAGTTACTCCCAGGCCCCGTATGGCTACACCTTC
TRBJ1-5,TRBV2,NA,NA,CASSGQLDQPQHF,TGTGCCAGCAGTGGACAGTTGGATCAGCCCCAGCATTTT
TRBJ2-1,TRBV30,TRBD2,few,CAFSGGFNEQFF,TGTGCCTTTAGCGGGGGGTTCAATGAGCAGTTCTTC
TRBJ1-2,TRBV7-9,NA,NA,CASSFVNRNYGYTF,TGTGCCAGCAGCTTCGTTAACAGGAACTATGGCTACACCTTC
TRBJ2-3,TRBV13,TRBD1,NA,CASSFTGQGAGDTQYF,TGTGCCAGCAGTTTTACGGGACAGGGGGCTGGAGATACGCAGTATTTT
TRBJ2-7,TRBV30,TRBD1,few,CAWGQGGEQYF,TGTGCCTGGGGACAGGGGGGCGAGCAGTACTTC
TRBJ2-1,TRBV4-1,NA,few,CASSQVRGVSYNEQFF,TGCGCCAGCAGCCAAGTCCGCGGGGTCTCCTACAATGAGCAGTTCTTC
TRBJ2-1,TRBV5-6,TRBD1,few,CASSSPRDRVRNEQFF,TGTGCCAGCAGCTCGCCAAGGGACAGGGTGAGAAATGAGCAGTTCTTC
TRBJ1-2,TRBV5-6,NA,few,CASSFLGQSKLGGYTF,TGTGCCAGCAGCTTTTTAGGACAGTCAAAACTTGGGGGCTACACCTTC
TRBJ1-2,TRBV5-6,TRBD1,NA,CASSLGLPGQGGGYTF,TGTGCCAGCAGCTTGGGTCTCCCGGGACAGGGAGGGGGCTACACCTTC
TRBJ2-7,TRBV9,TRBD1,few,CASSFRGTGTYEQYF,TGTGCCAGCAGCTTTCGTGGGACAGGGACCTACGAGCAGTACTTC
TRBJ2-7,TRBV9,NA,NA,CASSAEGGTGYEQYF,TGTGCCAGCAGCGCGGAGGGGGGGACAGGCTACGAGCAGTACTTC
TRBJ1-2,TRBV29-1,TRBD1,NA,CSVPGQGDGYTF,TGCAGCGTCCCGGGACAGGGCGATGGCTACACCTTC
TRBJ2-7,TRBV5-1,NA,few,CASSFSGAEQYF,TGCGCCAGCAGCTTCTCGGGAGCCGAGCAGTACTTC
TRBJ1-2,TRBV5-1,TRBD1,NA,CASSPGTDNGYTF,TGCGCCAGCAGCCCAGGGACAGACAATGGCTACACCTTC
TRBJ2-5,TRBV19,TRBD2,few,CASSPGGGRETQYF,TGTGCCAGTAGTCCTGGGGGAGGGAGAGAGACCCAGTACTTC
TRBJ1-6,TRBV19,NA,few,CASEQGFRGHWNSPLHF,TGTGCCAGTGAACAGGGTTTCAGGGGCCATTGGAATTCACCCCTCCACTTT
TRBJ2-7,TRBV5-5,TRBD2,few,CASSLSGGSSYEQYF,TGTGCCAGCAGCTTGAGCGGGGGATCCTCCTACGAGCAGTACTTC
TRBJ1-4,TRBV11-1,TRBD1,few,CASSTDRGANEKLFF,TGTGCCAGCAGCACGGACAGGGGAGCTAATGAAAAACTGTTTTTT
TRBJ1-4,TRBV4-1,TRBD1,few,CASALLRDSNEKLFF,TGCGCCAGCGCCTTACTAAGGGACAGTAATGAAAAACTGTTTTTT
TRBJ1-2,TRBV28,NA,few,CASSKIGVQYYGYTF,TGTGCCAGCAGCAAGATTGGCGTACAGTACTATGGCTACACCTTC
TRBJ1-1,TRBV30,TRBD1,few,CAWSPTGGGTEAFF,TGTGCCTGGAGTCCGACAGGGGGAGGAACTGAAGCTTTCTTT
TRBJ1-5,TRBV28,TRBD1,NA,CASQTGVNQPQHF,TGTGCCAGCCAGACAGGGGTCAATCAGCCCCAGCATTTT
TRBJ2-7,TRBV5-8,TRBD1,NA,CASSPSGTGSYEQYF,TGTGCCAGCAGCCCCTCCGGGACAGGGTCCTACGAGCAGTACTTC
TRBJ1-6,TRBV19,NA,few,CASGDTANSPLHF,TGTGCCAGCGGGGACACAGCTAATTCACCCCTCCACTTT
TRBJ2-6,TRBV6-5,NA,few,CASRESGANVLTF,TGTGCCAGCCGGGAGTCTGGGGCCAACGTCCTGACTTTC
TRBJ1-2,TRBV28,NA,NA,CASSRLGGPNYGYTF,TGTGCCAGCAGTCGATTGGGGGGACCGAACTATGGCTACACCTTC
TRBJ1-1,TRBV5-1,NA,few,CASSFKTPPIPGVKDTEAFF,TGCGCCAGCAGCTTTAAGACGCCACCAATACCAGGGGTTAAGGACACTGAAGCTTTCTTT
TRBJ1-1,TRBV12-5,NA,few,CASGLVVTGTEAFF,TGTGCTAGTGGTTTGGTAGTAACAGGCACTGAAGCTTTCTTT
TRBJ1-4,TRBV7-9,TRBD1,NA,CASSLSRGTNEKLFF,TGTGCCAGCAGCTTAAGCAGGGGGACTAATGAAAAACTGTTTTTT
TRBJ1-5,TRBV19,NA,NA,CASSIVPDQSNQPQHF,TGTGCCAGTAGTATCGTCCCAGATCAGAGCAATCAGCCCCAGCATTTT
TRBJ2-7,TRBV10-1,TRBD1,NA,CASSESGDRASYEQYF,TGCGCCAGCAGTGAGTCCGGGGACAGGGCATCCTACGAGCAGTACTTC
TRBJ1-6,TRBV6-5,TRBD1,many,CASSNRDRGSPLHF,TGTGCCAGCAGCAACCGGGACAGGGGTTCACCCCTCCACTTT
TRBJ1-5,TRBV11-2,NA,NA,CASSFGGVGNQPQHF,TGTGCCAGCAGCTTTGGGGGGGTGGGCAATCAGCCCCAGCATTTT
TRBJ2-1,TRBV19,NA,NA,CASSNRDLNNEQFF,TGTGCCAGTAGTAACCGGGACTTAAACAATGAGCAGTTCTTC
TRBJ2-1,TRBV4-1,NA,few,CASSQDRGIPYNEQFF,TGCGCCAGCAGCCAAGATCGGGGGATACCCTACAATGAGCAGTTCTTC
TRBJ1-1,TRBV6-1,TRBD1,few,CASKPGTGQNTEAFF,TGTGCCAGCAAGCCAGGGACAGGACAGAACACTGAAGCTTTCTTT
TRBJ2-3,TRBV5-1,NA,many,CASSLGHPSTDTQYF,TGCGCCAGCAGCTTGGGGCACCCTAGCACAGATACGCAGTATTTT
TRBJ2-7,TRBV27,TRBD1,NA,CASSLVARDRGYEQYF,TGTGCCAGCAGCTTAGTGGCCCGGGACAGGGGCTACGAGCAGTACTTC